Listed below are T cell receptor beta chains from one sample, sequenced in a study of T cell responses to AZD1222 COVID-19 vaccine. Clones were sequenced by immunoSEQ multiplex PCR, and TCRdb holds only the in-frame ones, with some missing. Of about 100,000 clones listed, approximately 90% are singletons. The sequences come from peripheral blood, collected 28 days after the second AZD1222 dose. The receptors shown here come from an adult who received the AZD1222 COVID-19 vaccine. Each CDR3 is given with its conserved first and last residue. D genes are given only for firm matches. Size is omitted from some rows. Given values are once, few, many or a class for expanded clones.

J gene: TRBJ2-3
CDR3 length: 14
clone size: .
D gene: .
V gene: TRBV9
CDR3 DNA: TGTGCCAGCAGCGTACTACAGGGTAAAGATACGCAGTATTTT
CDR3 protein: CASSVLQGKDTQYF

J gene: TRBJ2-4
CDR3 length: 13
clone size: .
D gene: .
V gene: TRBV29-1
CDR3 DNA: TGCAGCGTTGGGGGGGCAAGCAAAAACATTCAGTACTTC
CDR3 protein: CSVGGASKNIQYF

J gene: TRBJ2-7
CDR3 length: 14
clone size: .
D gene: TRBD1
V gene: TRBV27
CDR3 DNA: TGTGCCAGCAGTTTCCTATCGACAGGGGACGAGCAGTACTTC
CDR3 protein: CASSFLSTGDEQYF

J gene: TRBJ1-3
CDR3 length: 15
clone size: .
D gene: .
V gene: TRBV28
CDR3 DNA: TGTGCCAGCAGTTTATCGGGCAGAACTGGAAACACCATATATTTT
CDR3 protein: CASSLSGRTGNTIYF

J gene: TRBJ1-2
CDR3 length: 14
clone size: .
D gene: .
V gene: TRBV28
CDR3 DNA: TGTGCCAGCAGTTTAATTCAGGGTAACTATGGCTACACCTTC
CDR3 protein: CASSLIQGNYGYTF

J gene: TRBJ1-1
CDR3 length: 14
clone size: .
D gene: .
V gene: TRBV9
CDR3 DNA: TGTGCCAGCAGCCTGACCTCCAGGAACACTGAAGCTTTCTTT
CDR3 protein: CASSLTSRNTEAFF

J gene: TRBJ2-7
CDR3 length: 15
clone size: .
D gene: TRBD2
V gene: TRBV4-1
CDR3 DNA: TGCGCCAGCAGCTGGACTAGCGGAATTTCCTACGAGCAGTACTTC
CDR3 protein: CASSWTSGISYEQYF

J gene: TRBJ1-2
CDR3 length: 13
clone size: .
D gene: .
V gene: TRBV6-1
CDR3 DNA: TGTGCCAGCAGTGATACGCCTCGGAGGGGCTACACCTTC
CDR3 protein: CASSDTPRRGYTF

J gene: TRBJ2-5
CDR3 length: 15
clone size: .
D gene: TRBD1
V gene: TRBV5-8
CDR3 DNA: TGTGCCAGCAGCGGGACAGGGGATAAACAAGAGACCCAGTACTTC
CDR3 protein: CASSGTGDKQETQYF

J gene: TRBJ2-1
CDR3 length: 17
clone size: .
D gene: TRBD2
V gene: TRBV28
CDR3 DNA: TGTGCCAGCAGTTCCTCCCCGGGACTAGCGGGAGGGAATGAGCAGTTCTTC
CDR3 protein: CASSSSPGLAGGNEQFF

J gene: TRBJ2-7
CDR3 length: 16
clone size: few
D gene: TRBD2
V gene: TRBV6-6
CDR3 DNA: TGTGCCAGCAGCCCCCCGGTGGGACTAGCCCTTTACGAGCAGTACTTC
CDR3 protein: CASSPPVGLALYEQYF

J gene: TRBJ2-7
CDR3 length: 14
clone size: .
D gene: .
V gene: TRBV10-2
CDR3 DNA: TGCGCCAGCAGGACGGACGACAGATCCTACGAGCAGTACTTC
CDR3 protein: CASRTDDRSYEQYF

J gene: TRBJ2-7
CDR3 length: 16
clone size: .
D gene: .
V gene: TRBV6-1
CDR3 DNA: TGTGCCAGCAGTGGCCCCGGACAACTAATCTCCTACGAGCAGTACTTC
CDR3 protein: CASSGPGQLISYEQYF

J gene: TRBJ2-3
CDR3 length: 15
clone size: .
D gene: .
V gene: TRBV7-6
CDR3 DNA: TGTGCCAGCAGCAGAGGGGGGTTCCGCACAGATACGCAGTATTTT
CDR3 protein: CASSRGGFRTDTQYF

J gene: TRBJ2-1
CDR3 length: 16
clone size: .
D gene: TRBD2
V gene: TRBV20-1
CDR3 DNA: TGCAGTGCTAGTCTAGCGGGAGGGCCAGAATACAATGAGCAGTTCTTC
CDR3 protein: CSASLAGGPEYNEQFF

J gene: TRBJ2-7
CDR3 length: 15
clone size: few
D gene: .
V gene: TRBV9
CDR3 DNA: TGTGCCAGCAGCCCTTCTCGGGGCTGGACCTACGAGCAGTACTTC
CDR3 protein: CASSPSRGWTYEQYF

J gene: TRBJ1-5
CDR3 length: 16
clone size: .
D gene: .
V gene: TRBV23-1
CDR3 DNA: TGCGCCAGCAGTCCACCCTACAGGGTAAGCAATCAGCCCCAGCATTTT
CDR3 protein: CASSPPYRVSNQPQHF

J gene: TRBJ2-1
CDR3 length: 16
clone size: .
D gene: TRBD2
V gene: TRBV20-1
CDR3 DNA: TGCAGTGCTAGTCTTTTTGGGACTAGCGGGAGAAATGAGCAGTTCTTC
CDR3 protein: CSASLFGTSGRNEQFF

J gene: TRBJ2-7
CDR3 length: 12
clone size: few
D gene: .
V gene: TRBV30
CDR3 DNA: TGTGCCTGTCAACAGGGTACCTACGAGCAGTACTTC
CDR3 protein: CACQQGTYEQYF

J gene: TRBJ1-5
CDR3 length: 11
clone size: .
D gene: .
V gene: TRBV6-2/TRBV6-3
CDR3 DNA: TGTGCCAGCAGCACGTCCGGGCCCCAGCATTTT
CDR3 protein: CASSTSGPQHF

J gene: TRBJ1-3
CDR3 length: 15
clone size: .
D gene: .
V gene: TRBV5-1
CDR3 DNA: TGCGCCAGCAGCTTGGGGGGGAACTCTGGAAACACCATATATTTT
CDR3 protein: CASSLGGNSGNTIYF

J gene: TRBJ1-1
CDR3 length: 15
clone size: .
D gene: .
V gene: TRBV6-6
CDR3 DNA: TGTGCCAGCAGTTACTCGATCCCGACCCAAACGGAAGCTTTCTTT
CDR3 protein: CASSYSIPTQTEAFF

J gene: TRBJ2-2
CDR3 length: 16
clone size: .
D gene: TRBD2
V gene: TRBV7-9
CDR3 DNA: TGTGCCAGCAGCCCCGGGACTAGCGGAGGTAGTAGGGAGCTGTTTTTT
CDR3 protein: CASSPGTSGGSRELFF

J gene: TRBJ2-1
CDR3 length: 15
clone size: .
D gene: TRBD1
V gene: TRBV28
CDR3 DNA: TGTGCCAGCAGTTTATGGGACAGGGGCCCCAATGAGCAGTTCTTC
CDR3 protein: CASSLWDRGPNEQFF

J gene: TRBJ1-4
CDR3 length: 15
clone size: .
D gene: TRBD1
V gene: TRBV27
CDR3 DNA: TGTGCCAGCAGTTTATCCGGGACAGGAGTTGAAAAACTGTTTTTT
CDR3 protein: CASSLSGTGVEKLFF

J gene: TRBJ2-7
CDR3 length: 15
clone size: .
D gene: .
V gene: TRBV6-1
CDR3 DNA: TGTGCCAGCAGTGAAAGTTTTAATAGGTTCTACGAGCAGTACTTC
CDR3 protein: CASSESFNRFYEQYF

J gene: TRBJ1-6
CDR3 length: 15
clone size: .
D gene: TRBD1
V gene: TRBV9
CDR3 DNA: TGTGCCAGCAGCGTAGAGGAGACAGGGGTATCACCCCTCCACTTT
CDR3 protein: CASSVEETGVSPLHF

J gene: TRBJ2-5
CDR3 length: 14
clone size: once
D gene: .
V gene: TRBV6-5
CDR3 DNA: TGTGCCAGCAGTTACTCTATGGGCCGTGGGACCCAGTACTTC
CDR3 protein: CASSYSMGRGTQYF

J gene: TRBJ2-2
CDR3 length: 13
clone size: .
D gene: .
V gene: TRBV18
CDR3 DNA: TGTGCCAGCTCACCAGTTGTAAGAGGGGAGCTGTTTTTT
CDR3 protein: CASSPVVRGELFF

J gene: TRBJ2-3
CDR3 length: 13
clone size: .
D gene: .
V gene: TRBV5-6
CDR3 DNA: TGTGCCAGCCGGGACAAGAGCACAGATACGCAGTATTTT
CDR3 protein: CASRDKSTDTQYF

J gene: TRBJ1-4
CDR3 length: 13
clone size: .
D gene: TRBD1
V gene: TRBV19
CDR3 DNA: TGTGCCAGTCAAACGGGACAGGATGAAAAACTGTTTTTT
CDR3 protein: CASQTGQDEKLFF

J gene: TRBJ2-2
CDR3 length: 19
clone size: once
D gene: TRBD1
V gene: TRBV24-1
CDR3 DNA: TGTGCCACCAGTGAATCCCCGGGACAGGGGCCCGCTGCCTCCGGGGAGCTGTTTTTT
CDR3 protein: CATSESPGQGPAASGELFF

J gene: TRBJ1-1
CDR3 length: 13
clone size: few
D gene: .
V gene: TRBV2
CDR3 DNA: TGTGCCAGCAGTGAAGCGCCGAATGCACTGGCTTTCTTT
CDR3 protein: CASSEAPNALAFF

J gene: TRBJ2-1
CDR3 length: 13
clone size: .
D gene: .
V gene: TRBV6-5
CDR3 DNA: TGTGCCAGCAGTTACTCTTACAACAATGAGCAGTTCTTC
CDR3 protein: CASSYSYNNEQFF

J gene: TRBJ2-3
CDR3 length: 15
clone size: .
D gene: .
V gene: TRBV7-7
CDR3 DNA: TGTGCCAGCAGCTTAGTAGGAGGCACTGCAGATACGCAGTATTTT
CDR3 protein: CASSLVGGTADTQYF

J gene: TRBJ1-1
CDR3 length: 13
clone size: .
D gene: .
V gene: TRBV27
CDR3 DNA: TGTGCCAGCAAGGGGAGAGGGAGCGCTGAAGCTTTCTTT
CDR3 protein: CASKGRGSAEAFF

J gene: TRBJ1-5
CDR3 length: 13
clone size: .
D gene: .
V gene: TRBV18
CDR3 DNA: TGTGCCAGCTCACCACGAGACAATCAGCCCCAGCATTTT
CDR3 protein: CASSPRDNQPQHF

J gene: TRBJ2-3
CDR3 length: 13
clone size: .
D gene: .
V gene: TRBV3-1/TRBV3-2
CDR3 DNA: TGTGCCAGCAGCCCCGGGGCCACAGATACGCAGTATTTT
CDR3 protein: CASSPGATDTQYF

J gene: TRBJ1-5
CDR3 length: 13
clone size: .
D gene: .
V gene: TRBV10-1
CDR3 DNA: TGCGCCAGCAGTGAGTCAGGCAATCAGCCCCAGCATTTT
CDR3 protein: CASSESGNQPQHF

J gene: TRBJ2-2
CDR3 length: 15
clone size: .
D gene: .
V gene: TRBV28
CDR3 DNA: TGTGCCAGCAGTTCAGCGAGCGGACCGGCCGGGGAGCTGTTTTTT
CDR3 protein: CASSSASGPAGELFF

J gene: TRBJ2-1
CDR3 length: 16
clone size: .
D gene: TRBD2
V gene: TRBV6-5
CDR3 DNA: TGTGCCAGCAGTTCCGCCCGACTAGCGGAGTACAATGAGCAGTTCTTC
CDR3 protein: CASSSARLAEYNEQFF

J gene: TRBJ1-6
CDR3 length: 16
clone size: .
D gene: .
V gene: TRBV11-3
CDR3 DNA: TGTGCCAGCAGTAAGCCCCCAAGGGTAGATAATTCACCCCTCCACTTT
CDR3 protein: CASSKPPRVDNSPLHF

J gene: TRBJ2-1
CDR3 length: 14
clone size: .
D gene: TRBD2
V gene: TRBV19
CDR3 DNA: TGTGCCAGTAGTATAAGCGGGAGCATTCTTGAGCAGTTCTTC
CDR3 protein: CASSISGSILEQFF

J gene: TRBJ1-5
CDR3 length: 13
clone size: .
D gene: .
V gene: TRBV28
CDR3 DNA: TGTGCCAGCAGTTTATTGGGGAATCAGCCCCAGCATTTT
CDR3 protein: CASSLLGNQPQHF

J gene: TRBJ2-3
CDR3 length: 11
clone size: .
D gene: .
V gene: TRBV2
CDR3 DNA: TGTGCCAGCAGGGGAAGGGGTACGCAGTATTTT
CDR3 protein: CASRGRGTQYF